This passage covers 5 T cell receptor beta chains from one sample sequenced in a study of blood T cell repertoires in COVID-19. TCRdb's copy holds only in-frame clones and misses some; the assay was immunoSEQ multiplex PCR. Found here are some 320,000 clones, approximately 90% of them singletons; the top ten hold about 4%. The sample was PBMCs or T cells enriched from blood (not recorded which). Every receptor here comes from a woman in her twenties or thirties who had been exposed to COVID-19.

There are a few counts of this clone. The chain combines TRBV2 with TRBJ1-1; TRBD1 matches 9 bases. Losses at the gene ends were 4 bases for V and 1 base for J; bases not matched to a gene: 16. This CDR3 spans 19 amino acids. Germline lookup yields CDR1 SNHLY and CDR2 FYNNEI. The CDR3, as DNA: TGTGCCAGCAGTGCTGCGGACAGGGGCTGGCTCGAGCCGAACACTGAAGCTTTCTTT. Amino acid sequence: CASSAADRGWLEPNTEAFF.

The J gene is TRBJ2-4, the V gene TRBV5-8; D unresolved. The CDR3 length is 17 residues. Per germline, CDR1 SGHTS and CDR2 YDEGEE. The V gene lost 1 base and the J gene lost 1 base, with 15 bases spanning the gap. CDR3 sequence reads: CASSLLSDGWAKNIQYF. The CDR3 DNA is TGTGCCAGCAGCTTGTTGAGCGACGGATGGGCCAAAAACATTCAGTACTTC.

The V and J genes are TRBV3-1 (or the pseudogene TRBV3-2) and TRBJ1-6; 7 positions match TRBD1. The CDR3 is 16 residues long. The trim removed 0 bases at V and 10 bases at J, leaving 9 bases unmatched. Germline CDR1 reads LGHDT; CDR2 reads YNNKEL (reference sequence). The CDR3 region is CASSQEETGKGSPLHF. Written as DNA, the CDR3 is TGTGCCAGCAGCCAAGAGGAGACAGGGAAGGGCTCACCCCTCCACTTT.

The CDR3 region has the DNA TGTGCCACCAGCAGAACTCGACAGGGGGCTAATGAAAAACTGTTTTTT. Translating gives CATSRTRQGANEKLFF. The V call is TRBV15, the J call TRBJ1-4; 9 nucleotides match TRBD1. The CDR3 is 16 residues long. The germline gives CDR1 LNHNV, CDR2 YYDKDF (reference sequence). Trimming removed 2 bases from V and 3 bases from J; junction bases left unmatched: 4.

CDR3 region: CASSWGTARETQYF. For the CDR3, the DNA is TGTGCCAGCAGTTGGGGAACAGCCCGGGAGACGCAGTATTTT. J is TRBJ2-3 and V is TRBV27; tentative D call: TRBD2 (6 bases). V shed 4 bases and J shed 9 bases, with 17 bases lying between them. The V gene's germline CDR1 is MNHEY and CDR2 SMNVEV (reference sequence). CDR3 length: 14 residues.